The TCR beta chain under discussion was sequenced for a study of T cell responses to AZD1222 COVID-19 vaccine. General study results and limits: Donor demographics were predominantly white British with a female majority; clonal diversity may be underestimated. Reports say nearly half of spike-specific TCRs go after unmutated variant regions.

Comments on this clone: Its matching antigen is unknown.

Measured with immunoSEQ multiplex PCR; TCRdb has only the in-frame clones, and not every one. The repertoire holds 55,000 to 65,000 clones, with roughly 87% as singletons. This specimen consisted of peripheral blood, obtained 28 days after the second AZD1222 dose. The TCR originated in an adult who received the AZD1222 COVID-19 vaccine.

The DNA of the CDR3 is TGTGCCAGTGGCCAGAGGGACCCGGGGAGCTATGGCTACACCTTC. It specifies CASGQRDPGSYGYTF. This chain links TRBV7-2 with TRBJ1-2; maybe TRBD1 (5 bases). Trimming removed 9 bases from V and 4 bases from J, with 21 bases in between. CDR3 length equals 15 residues. From germline, CDR1 is SGHTA and CDR2 FQGNSA.